The 8 T cell receptor beta chains below were found in one sample sequenced in a study of regulatory T cells in long-lasting Graves disease. The TCR beta library used iRepertoire HTBI primers with Arm-PCR amplification of CDR3. Each CDR3 protein gets one entry after TCRdb re-called the multiplex PCR reads with MiXCR. There are some 300,000 distinct CDR3 sequences in the sample; 22% occur only once, and 45% to 70% lies in the top ten. Time point denoted: persistent/refractory GD, antithyroid drugs over 5 years with positive TRAb. PBMC-extracted RNA yielded the TCR library. This specimen was peripheral blood mononuclear cells (PBMCs), taken when the disease was refractory, from a patient treated with antithyroid drugs. The receptors here all came from a female donor with Graves disease.

About this clonotype: A far larger clone differs by one base, so this is likely a read error. The V and J genes are TRBV6-8 and TRBJ2-2, with unresolved D. The germline CDR1 and CDR2 sequences are MNHGY and SAAAGT. Trimming shortened V by 0 bases and J by 5 bases, and 7 bases separated the two germline ends. The CDR3 loop spans 14 amino acids. In nucleotides, the CDR3 is TGTGCCAGCAGTTACTCCGCTAAGACCGGGGAGCTGTTTTTT. Translating gives CASSYSAKTGELFF.

This clonotype was recorded many times. This chain connects TRBV30 to TRBJ1-2; D is perhaps TRBD1 (6 bases). The CDR3 totals 12 residues. CDR1 is GTSNPN and CDR2 is SVGIG in the germline V gene (reference sequence). Trimming pared 1 base from V and 8 bases from J, leaving 11 bases between. CDR3 bases: TGTGCCTGGAGTGCGGGGGCTCGGGGCTACACCTTC. Protein product: CAWSAGARGYTF.

The sample holds a few counts of this clonotype. Mismatch with germline at one junction end may stem from a read error. The chain has TRBV20-1 and TRBJ2-7, with 9 bases fitting TRBD1. Germline-derived CDR1 and CDR2 are DFQATT and SNEGSKA (reference sequence). This CDR3 is built from 15 residues. The CDR3 loop is CSARDRDRALYGQYF. The CDR3 DNA sequence: TGCAGTGCTAGAGATCGGGACAGGGCCCTATACGGGCAGTACTTC.

This clonotype was detected ten times or more. The chain links TRBV7-9 to TRBJ2-7; a weak D match, TRBD1 (5 bases). The CDR3 is made up of 14 amino acids. V was trimmed by 5 bases and J by 0 bases, leaving 11 bases between them. Germline V CDR1 and CDR2: SEHNR, FQNEAQ (reference sequence). The CDR3 DNA reads TGTGCCAGCAGCCAGGGCAGCGCCTCCTACGAGCAGTACTTC. Protein sequence: CASSQGSASYEQYF.

The sample holds a few counts of this clonotype. This rearrangement joins TRBV20-1 to TRBJ1-1; no definite D call. The CDR3 sequence is 12 residues long. V dropped 5 bases and J dropped 3 bases, with 10 bases sitting between them. CDR1 is DFQATT and CDR2 is SNEGSKA in the germline V gene (reference sequence). The CDR3 DNA is TGCAGTGCTTTAGATTGGGACACTGAAGCTTTCTTT. Amino acid sequence: CSALDWDTEAFF.

This clonotype was counted a few times. The CDR3 DNA is TGTGCCAGCAGCCAGGGGGCAGCTCCCTACGAGCAGTACTTC. Its protein is CASSQGAAPYEQYF. This chain connects TRBV3-1 to TRBJ2-7, with D possibly TRBD1 on 6 matching bases. The CDR3 runs 14 residues. Trimming left V 3 bases short and J 2 bases short, with 11 bases between. From germline, CDR1 is LGHDT and CDR2 YNNKEL (reference sequence).

This chain connects TRBV6-2 or TRBV6-3 to TRBJ2-2; the D gene is possibly TRBD1 (5 bases). The CDR3 runs 15 residues. Trimming took 6 bases from V and 4 from J, leaving 15 bases between them. Per the germline V gene, CDR1 is MNHEY and CDR2 is SVGEGT. The CDR3 DNA follows: TGTGCCAGCAGGCTAGGGGCCCCCCCCACCGGGGAGCTGTTTTTT. Encoded protein: CASRLGAPPTGELFF.

At least ten counts were recorded for this clonotype. The chain combines TRBV28 with TRBJ1-1; 9 nucleotides match TRBD1. Germline V gene sequence: CDR1 MDHEN, CDR2 SYDVKM. With V trimmed by 5 bases and J by 3 bases, 4 bases remained unmatched. The CDR3 length is 14 residues. CDR3 sequence: CASSATGGYTEAFF. The CDR3 DNA sequence: TGTGCCAGCAGTGCAACAGGGGGCTACACTGAAGCTTTCTTT.